The rows below give T cell receptor beta chains drawn from one sample of a study of cytomegalovirus exposure and HLA in healthy donors. The protocol was immunoSEQ multiplex PCR, while the TCRdb copy is restricted to in-frame clones and leaves out a portion. The table has about 140,000 clones, 65% to 80% seen once; the top ten hold 8.8%. The sequencing sample was made of PBMCs. The receptors come from a woman aged 50 to 60 in good health and CMV-seropositive. The CDR3 runs from the conserved cysteine through the conserved F or W. A D gene is named only where the DNA matches it firmly. A row's size may be missing; if present it is once, few, many or a size class.

V gene	clone size	D gene	J gene	CDR3 DNA	CDR3 protein
TRBV6-5	.	TRBD1	TRBJ2-7	TGTGCCAGCAGCCCCTCCGGGACAGGGGGGCAGTACTTC	CASSPSGTGGQYF
TRBV30	.	.	TRBJ1-5	TGTGCCTGGACGCCAGACAGTCGGGGCAATCAGCCCCAGCATTTT	CAWTPDSRGNQPQHF
TRBV5-1	.	TRBD1	TRBJ1-1	TGCGCCAGCAGCGCCCAGGACAGGGTCAACACTGAAGCTTTCTTT	CASSAQDRVNTEAFF
TRBV5-1	.	TRBD1	TRBJ1-1	TGCGCCAGCAGCTTCGGACAGGGGGTTTTCGCTGAAGCTTTCTTT	CASSFGQGVFAEAFF
TRBV7-2	few	.	TRBJ2-3	TGTGCCAGCAGCTTAGTGGCTAGCGCTACAGATACGCAGTATTTT	CASSLVASATDTQYF
TRBV25-1	.	.	TRBJ2-1	TGTGCCAGCAGTCGGGGGGAGCAGTTCTTC	CASSRGEQFF
TRBV5-8	.	TRBD1	TRBJ1-1	TGTGCCAGCAGCTTGTTAACAGGGGGCCATATGAACACTGAAGCTTTCTTT	CASSLLTGGHMNTEAFF
TRBV2	.	TRBD2	TRBJ2-7	TGTGCCATGGGACTAGCAGGGGTCGAGCAGTACTTC	CAMGLAGVEQYF
TRBV14	.	TRBD1	TRBJ1-6	TGTGCCAGCAGCCGAAGACAGGGGGATAATTCACCCCTCCACTTT	CASSRRQGDNSPLHF
TRBV4-1	.	TRBD2	TRBJ2-3	TGCGCCAGCAGCCATGGGATTTTGGCGGGGGGGTTCGGCACAGATACGCAGTATTTT	CASSHGILAGGFGTDTQYF
TRBV11-3	once	.	TRBJ2-2	TGTGCCAGCAGTTCAAATCAGGGTACCACCGGGGAGCTGTTTTTT	CASSSNQGTTGELFF
TRBV7-2	.	TRBD1	TRBJ2-7	TGTGCCAGCAGCGGAAGACGGGACAGCACCGAGCAGTACTTC	CASSGRRDSTEQYF
TRBV2	.	.	TRBJ2-5	TGTGCCAGCAGACTAGTGGGGGGGCATGAGACCCAGTACTTC	CASRLVGGHETQYF
TRBV18	.	TRBD1	TRBJ2-1	TGTGCCAGCTCACCGCCGGACAGGGGACAGCATGAGCAGTTCTTC	CASSPPDRGQHEQFF
TRBV19	few	.	TRBJ2-1	TGTGCCAGTAGTAGGGGACTCGGAAGCACCCACAATGAGCAGTTCTTC	CASSRGLGSTHNEQFF
TRBV7-6	once	.	TRBJ1-6	TGTGCCAGCAGCGAGTTGACGGGGGGTGGTTCACCCCTCCACTTT	CASSELTGGGSPLHF
TRBV5-1	.	TRBD1	TRBJ1-2	TGCGCCAGCAGCGAAGGGACAGGGGGAACCTATGGCTACACCTTC	CASSEGTGGTYGYTF
TRBV7-3	few	TRBD1	TRBJ1-1	TGTGCCAGCAGCCGATCGGGACAGTTTGAAGCTTTCTTT	CASSRSGQFEAFF
TRBV5-6	.	.	TRBJ2-3	TGTGCCAGCAGCCTCTCAGGGGGGAGAAATAAGTATTTT	CASSLSGGRNKYF
TRBV7-2	.	TRBD1	TRBJ1-2	TGTGCCAGCAGCCGGGGACAGGGCGGCTACACCTTC	CASSRGQGGYTF
TRBV9	.	.	TRBJ2-2	TGTGCCAGCCGACCGGGCGGGGGCCGGAACACCGGGGAGCTGTTTTTT	CASRPGGGRNTGELFF
TRBV5-1	once	.	TRBJ2-1	TGCGCCAGCAGGGAAGGGGCCACTGAGGTGGGGAATGAGCAGTTCTTC	CASREGATEVGNEQFF
TRBV5-1	.	TRBD2	TRBJ2-1	TGCGCCAGCAGCCGTGGGGGGGGATACAATGAGCAGTTCTTC	CASSRGGGYNEQFF
TRBV6-1	.	.	TRBJ2-7	TGTGCCAGCAGTGAGATTTACGAGCAGTACTTC	CASSEIYEQYF
TRBV19	.	.	TRBJ1-2	TGTGCCAGTAGTACCTGGACAGAAACCAACTATGGCTACACCTTC	CASSTWTETNYGYTF
TRBV6-5	.	.	TRBJ1-5	TGTGCCAGCAGCCCTTTCCGGGGTGCAGATCAGCCCCAGCATTTT	CASSPFRGADQPQHF
TRBV4-3	.	.	TRBJ1-3	TGCGCCAGCAGCCAATCGACGGGACTCTCTGGAAACACCATATATTTT	CASSQSTGLSGNTIYF
TRBV7-8	.	.	TRBJ2-5	TGTGCCAGCAGCTTAGCGCGGGGAGAAGAGACCCAGTACTTC	CASSLARGEETQYF
TRBV15	few	TRBD2	TRBJ2-7	TGTGCCACCAGCAAATTAGCGGGGGGCTCCTACGAGCAGTACTTC	CATSKLAGGSYEQYF
TRBV6-5	few	TRBD1	TRBJ1-5	TGTGCCAGCAGTCCCGACAGGGCGGTATATCAGCCCCAGCATTTT	CASSPDRAVYQPQHF
TRBV14	.	.	TRBJ2-7	TGTGCCAGCAGCCACCCTCGCATCCGGGGGTGGGGGAACGAGCAGTACTTC	CASSHPRIRGWGNEQYF
TRBV7-6	once	.	TRBJ1-1	TGTGCCAGCAGCTTAGGGGGGGTGAACACTGAAGCTTTCTTT	CASSLGGVNTEAFF
TRBV6-1	.	.	TRBJ1-5	TGTGCCAGCAGTGAAGGCCTGCAGGTTCAGCCCCAGCATTTT	CASSEGLQVQPQHF
TRBV5-6	.	.	TRBJ1-6	TGTGCCAGCAGCCCGGGAGGGCTGAATAATTCACCCCTCCACTTT	CASSPGGLNNSPLHF
TRBV30	.	.	TRBJ1-5	TGTGCCTGGAGTGGACAGGTAGGAAATCAGCCCCAGCATTTT	CAWSGQVGNQPQHF
TRBV28	.	TRBD1	TRBJ1-2	TGTGCCAGCAGTTTAGGACCAGGGGGCCTTTATGGCTACACCTTC	CASSLGPGGLYGYTF
TRBV2	.	TRBD2	TRBJ2-2	TGTGCCCGGGAGAAGGGGACTAGGGGCACCGGGGAGCTGTTTTTT	CAREKGTRGTGELFF
TRBV28	.	.	TRBJ2-7	TGTGCCAGCAGTTTCATCGAGGGCTACGAGCAGTACTTC	CASSFIEGYEQYF
TRBV9	.	.	TRBJ1-3	TGTGCCAGCAGCGTATTGGCAAGCTCTGGAAACACCATATATTTT	CASSVLASSGNTIYF
TRBV2	.	.	TRBJ2-3	TGTGCCAGCAATGTCTTCACAGATACGCAGTATTTT	CASNVFTDTQYF
TRBV28	.	.	TRBJ2-7	TGTGCCAGCAGTTTGCGAGAGGAGCAGTACTTC	CASSLREEQYF
TRBV7-9	.	.	TRBJ2-5	TGTGCCAGCAGCTTTTCCCGGGGGCAAGAGACCCAGTACTTC	CASSFSRGQETQYF
TRBV11-2	.	TRBD1	TRBJ1-1	TGTGCCAGCAGCTTTAGTATAGGGGGCCAAACTGAAGCTTTCTTT	CASSFSIGGQTEAFF
TRBV7-6	few	TRBD1	TRBJ1-1	TGTGCCAGCAGCTTAGGGGACAGGGGTAACACTGAAGCTTTCTTT	CASSLGDRGNTEAFF
TRBV5-6	.	.	TRBJ1-1	TGTGCCAGCAGCTTACTGACAGTTGTCACTGAAGCTTTCTTT	CASSLLTVVTEAFF
TRBV7-2	few	TRBD1	TRBJ1-6	TGTGCCAGCACCCTAGGAGGACAGGTTAATTCACCCCTCCACTTT	CASTLGGQVNSPLHF
TRBV10-2	.	.	TRBJ1-6	TGCGCCAGCAGTGGGACAGTTAATTCACCCCTCCACTTT	CASSGTVNSPLHF
TRBV5-1	few	.	TRBJ1-3	TGCGCCAGCAGCTTGGCAGGGAACTCTGGAAACACCATATATTTT	CASSLAGNSGNTIYF
TRBV18	.	.	TRBJ1-3	TGTGCCAGCTCACCACCGATGCCGAGCTCTGGAAACACCATATATTTT	CASSPPMPSSGNTIYF
TRBV19	few	.	TRBJ1-3	TGTGCCAGTAGTTACCAGGGCTCTGGAAACACCATATATTTT	CASSYQGSGNTIYF